A selection of T cell receptor beta chains follows, all from one sample in a study of cytomegalovirus exposure and HLA in healthy donors. Profiling relied on immunoSEQ multiplex PCR, and the TCRdb table lists in-frame clones only, not all of them. Of roughly 120,000 clones detected, approximately 85% appear once; the ten largest clones hold roughly 12%. Sample: PBMCs. The receptors were sampled from a male donor in good health and CMV-seropositive. The CDR3 runs from the conserved cysteine through the conserved F or W. Fields, in order: J gene, D gene, V gene, clone size, CDR3 DNA, CDR3 protein. D genes are given only for firm matches. Clone size is stated in some rows and not others, as once, few, many or a class when expanded.

TRBJ1-2 NA TRBV30 NA TGTGCCTGGAGTGCTGGAGGGATCTATGGCTACACCTTC CAWSAGGIYGYTF
TRBJ2-3 TRBD2 TRBV30 NA TGTGCCTGGAGTGTACTAGGAGCCAGCGGGATTTATTTAGATACGCAGTATTTT CAWSVLGASGIYLDTQYF
TRBJ2-4 TRBD2 TRBV9 few TGTGCCAGCAGCGCTACCGGGACTAGCGGGAGGATCAAAAACATTCAGTACTTC CASSATGTSGRIKNIQYF
TRBJ2-1 NA TRBV28 few TGTGCCAGCAGTTTGGGCACCCGGACAGAGGGTGAGCAGTTCTTC CASSLGTRTEGEQFF
TRBJ1-5 NA TRBV7-2 NA TGTGCCAGCAGCTTAACCTACAGGGAGGGAGGCAATCAGCCCCAGCATTTT CASSLTYREGGNQPQHF
TRBJ2-1 TRBD1 TRBV28 NA TGTGCCAGCAGTTTAACAGGGGCTGAGCAGTTCTTC CASSLTGAEQFF
TRBJ2-7 TRBD2 TRBV4-1 once TGCGCCAGCAGCCAAGAGAAGCGGGAGGGCTACGAGCAGTACTTC CASSQEKREGYEQYF
TRBJ2-4 TRBD1 TRBV29-1 NA TGCAGCGTTGATGCCGGGACAGGGGAGACCAAAAACAGTCAGTACTTC CSVDAGTGETKNSQYF
TRBJ2-3 NA TRBV6-5 NA TGTGCCAGCATGGCAGCAGATACGCAGTATTTT CASMAADTQYF
TRBJ2-4 NA TRBV7-9 NA TGTTCCAGCAGCTTATCTACGGTAGCCAAAAACATTCAGTACTTC CSSSLSTVAKNIQYF
TRBJ2-6 TRBD1 TRBV10-3 NA TGTGCCAGCCGGACAGGGGCTGGGGCCAACGGCCTGACTTTC CASRTGAGANGLTF
TRBJ2-2 NA TRBV5-5 once TGTGCCAGCTTGGACAGTCCCACGAACACCGGGGAGCTGTTTTTT CASLDSPTNTGELFF
TRBJ2-3 TRBD2 TRBV27 NA TGTGCCAGCACCCCACGGGGGGGTACAACAGATACGCAGTATTTT CASTPRGGTTDTQYF
TRBJ2-3 TRBD2 TRBV19 NA TGTGCCAGCAGTATAGCTAATTGGGCTAGCGGGAGGAATACGCAGTATTTT CASSIANWASGRNTQYF
TRBJ2-3 NA TRBV7-9 NA TGTTCCAGCACCCTAGGAGATACGCAGTATTTT CSSTLGDTQYF
TRBJ2-1 TRBD2 TRBV7-3 NA TGTGCCAGCAGCCCAATAGCGGGCCCCTACAATGAGCAGTTCTTC CASSPIAGPYNEQFF
TRBJ2-7 NA TRBV7-2 NA TGTGCCAGCAGCTTACGCGTAGGGGGTAACTCCTACGAGCAGTACTTC CASSLRVGGNSYEQYF
TRBJ1-5 NA TRBV19 NA TGTGCCAGTAGTACGCGATTGGGGGGGGCGGCCCAGCATTTT CASSTRLGGAAQHF
TRBJ2-5 TRBD2 TRBV28 NA TGTGCCAGCAGGGGGAGGGCAGCGGGGTGCCAAGAGACCCAGTACTTC CASRGRAAGCQETQYF
TRBJ1-3 TRBD1 TRBV5-6 NA TGTGCCAGCAGCCCGCGGACAGGATCCTCTGGAAACACCATATATTTT CASSPRTGSSGNTIYF
TRBJ2-2 TRBD1 TRBV7-3 NA TGTGCCAGCAGACGGGACAGGGACATCGGGGAGCTGTTTTTT CASRRDRDIGELFF
TRBJ2-1 NA TRBV4-3 few TGCGCCAGCAGCCATATAGCCGGGAGCAATGAGCAGTTCTTC CASSHIAGSNEQFF
TRBJ2-7 TRBD1 TRBV5-6 NA TGTGCCAGCAGCTCGGGGACAGGGGACTACGAGCAGTACTTC CASSSGTGDYEQYF
TRBJ2-1 NA TRBV6-1 NA TGTGCCAGCAGTGACGGAATGCTGAATCAGGGTGAGCAGTTCTTC CASSDGMLNQGEQFF
TRBJ2-2 TRBD1 TRBV19 NA TGTGCCACCAAGGACAGGGGTGCCGGGGAGCTGTTTTTT CATKDRGAGELFF
TRBJ2-7 NA TRBV5-1 NA TGCGCCAGCAGCCCAGGAGGTACCTACGAGCAGTACTTC CASSPGGTYEQYF
TRBJ2-5 TRBD2 TRBV5-4 NA TGTGCCAGCAGCTTGCTTGCGGGAGAAGAGACCCAGTACTTC CASSLLAGEETQYF
TRBJ2-6 TRBD1 TRBV27 NA TGTGCCAGCAGTTTACTGGGACAGGGGGCTTCTGGGGCCAACGTCCTGACTTTC CASSLLGQGASGANVLTF
TRBJ2-1 NA TRBV9 few TGTGCCAGCAGCGTAAGCAGGGGCGCCTCCTACAATGAGCAGTTCTTC CASSVSRGASYNEQFF
TRBJ1-2 TRBD1 TRBV5-8 few TGTGCCAGCAGCTTTATCTCCAGGGGGGCCTATGGCTACACCTTC CASSFISRGAYGYTF
TRBJ2-1 NA TRBV4-2 NA TGTGCCAGCAGCCAAGACAATCAGCGGGAGCAGTTCTTC CASSQDNQREQFF
TRBJ2-7 NA TRBV7-8 NA TGTGCCAGCAGCTTTCGGGGAGCCTCCTACGAGCAGTACTTC CASSFRGASYEQYF
TRBJ2-7 TRBD1 TRBV4-2 few TGTGCCAGCAGCCAAGTAGCCGACAGGGACTACGAGCAGTACTTC CASSQVADRDYEQYF
TRBJ2-5 TRBD2 TRBV29-1 NA TGCAGCGTTGAAACTAGCGGGGAGACCCAGTACTTC CSVETSGETQYF
TRBJ1-1 NA TRBV5-1 NA TGCGCCAGCAGCTTGAACCACCAGGGCGAGAACACTGAAGCTTTCTTT CASSLNHQGENTEAFF
TRBJ2-5 NA TRBV27 NA TGTGCCAGCAGTCCGGACAGCCAAGAGACCCAGTACTTC CASSPDSQETQYF
TRBJ2-5 TRBD1 TRBV19 NA TGTGCCAGTAGTCCGGTGAGAGGGGGCGGCCAAGAGACCCAGTACTTC CASSPVRGGGQETQYF
TRBJ2-7 TRBD1 TRBV19 NA TGTGCCAGTAGGGGGACAGATTACTACGAGCAGTACTTC CASRGTDYYEQYF
TRBJ2-1 TRBD2 TRBV19 NA TGTGCCAGTAGCGGACTAGTCTCCTACAATGAGCAGTTCTTC CASSGLVSYNEQFF
TRBJ2-7 NA TRBV7-9 NA TGTGCCAGCAGCTTAGTTGTGGGAGCCTACGAGCAGTACTTC CASSLVVGAYEQYF
TRBJ2-5 NA TRBV6-1 NA TGTGCCAGCATCCAGGGCGGGACTCAAGAGACCCAGTACTTC CASIQGGTQETQYF
TRBJ2-1 TRBD2 TRBV7-2 once TGTGCCAGCAGCTCCCTAGGACTAGCGGGAGCCTATGAGCAGTTCTTC CASSSLGLAGAYEQFF